This TCR beta chain was recovered during a study of CD8+ T cells in alopecia areata. RNA, once extracted, was reverse transcribed into cDNA for use as the sequencing template. Some clones are missing from TCRdb's copy, which holds only in-frame ones; the method was immunoSEQ multiplex PCR. The sample carries hundreds of thousands of clones, over 60% recorded once. CDR1 SGHTS and CDR2 YDEGEE come from the germline V gene. V was clipped by 0 bases and J by 13 bases, with 13 bases between them. CDR3 length: 12 residues. Documented treatment: oral pan-JAK inhibitor, 5-10 mg twice daily. Sequences were derived from CD4+ T cells sorted from blood, sampled at week 44, from a patient treated with tofacitinib. The receptor was derived from a human donor with alopecia areata. This rearrangement joins TRBV5-8 to TRBJ2-5, with TRBD2 as a possible D gene (5 bases). The CDR3 DNA reads TGTGCCAGCAGCTTGGTTAGCGAAATCGCGTACTTC. It specifies CASSLVSEIAYF.